This TCR beta chain was identified in a study of blood T cell repertoires in COVID-19. V gave up 11 bases and J gave up 4 bases; unmatched junction bases: 12. Germline V gene data show CDR1 as WSHSY and CDR2 as SAAADI. The CDR3 contains 15 residues. Recovered status applied to Cohort 3 donors who had two consecutive negative PCRs. It also applied to those with clearance or with symptom resolution. In its sample, this clone was seen a few times. TCRdb's copy holds only in-frame clones and misses some; the assay was immunoSEQ multiplex PCR. This sample has 450,000 or so clones, with roughly 88% found just once.

The clonotype comes from a man in his late teens or twenties who had recovered from COVID-19. Sequences were obtained from PBMCs or T cells enriched from blood (not recorded which). The V call is TRBV10-2, the J call TRBJ2-5, with 11 bases aligning to TRBD1. As DNA, the CDR3 is TGCGCCTCCTCAGCCGGGACAGGGGGATCAGAGACCCAGTACTTC. Translation gives CASSAGTGGSETQYF.